A selection of T cell receptor beta chains follows, all from one sample in a study of cytomegalovirus exposure and HLA in healthy donors. The repertoire was sequenced with immunoSEQ multiplex PCR; TCRdb's copy has only in-frame clones and lacks some. The table records about 90,000 clones, around three fifths of them present only once. Source material: PBMCs. These receptors were collected from a woman aged 45-65 years in good health and CMV-seropositive. The conserved cysteine and the conserved F or W are not part of the CDR3 here. D genes are given only for firm matches.

v_gene | d_gene | len | CDR3aa
TRBV5-6 | NA | 12 | ASSWETGSYEQY
TRBV9 | NA | 11 | ASSVRGSDTQY
TRBV5-6 | NA | 10 | ASSSEAYEQY
TRBV30 | NA | 10 | AWSPGQAGYT
TRBV7-9 | TRBD2 | 14 | ASSSPGTRWGETQY
TRBV28 | TRBD1 | 14 | ASSLGVTGVSYEQY
TRBV11-2 | TRBD2 | 15 | ASSLGVRGGFQETQY
TRBV28 | NA | 11 | ASRPEMGHEQY
TRBV5-1 | NA | 13 | ASSLDRARNTEAF
TRBV30 | TRBD1 | 14 | AWSVGYRGSNQPQH
TRBV7-9 | NA | 12 | ASSLESGRAEAF
TRBV2 | TRBD1 | 13 | ASSNRDRGLETQY
TRBV30 | TRBD1 | 12 | AWKRDRHTGELF
TRBV2 | NA | 10 | ASSGSGYEQY
TRBV7-2 | NA | 11 | ASSLTPQDGYT
TRBV27 | NA | 11 | ASSLSRDYGYT
TRBV7-6 | NA | 14 | ASTSRGKDTNTEAF
TRBV28 | TRBD1 | 12 | ASSHGQGADGYT
TRBV7-3 | NA | 12 | ASSVTGLRSPLH
TRBV11-2 | NA | 11 | ASSLGRVNTQY
TRBV7-8 | NA | 11 | ASSLGRNTEAF
TRBV7-3 | NA | 12 | ASSLMVVNTEAF
TRBV28 | NA | 13 | ASSPTSSDQETQY
TRBV25-1 | NA | 14 | ATALIGEGVNTEAF